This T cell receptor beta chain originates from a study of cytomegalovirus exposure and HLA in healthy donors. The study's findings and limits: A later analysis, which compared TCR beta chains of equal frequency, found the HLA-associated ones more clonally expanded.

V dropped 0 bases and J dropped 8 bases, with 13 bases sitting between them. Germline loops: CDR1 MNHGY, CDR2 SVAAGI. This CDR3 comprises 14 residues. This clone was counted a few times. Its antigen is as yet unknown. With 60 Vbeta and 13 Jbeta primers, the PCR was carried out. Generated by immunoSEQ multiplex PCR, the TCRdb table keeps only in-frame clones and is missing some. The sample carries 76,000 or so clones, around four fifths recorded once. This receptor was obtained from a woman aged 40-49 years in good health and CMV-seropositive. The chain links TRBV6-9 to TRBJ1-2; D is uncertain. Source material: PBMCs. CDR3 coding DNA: TGTGCCAGCAGTTATTCGGCCCAGGCACAGGGCTACACCTTC. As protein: CASSYSAQAQGYTF.